This T cell receptor beta chain was retrieved from a study of glioma-infiltrating T cells after dendritic cell vaccination. Findings of the study overall: Patients with more pretreatment TILs had longer time to progression and survival.

V dropped 5 bases and J dropped 1 base, with 11 bases sitting between them. This CDR3 is 15 amino acids long. CDR1 SGHAT and CDR2 FQNNGV come from the germline V gene. The assay was immunoSEQ multiplex PCR, and TCRdb's table has in-frame clones only and misses some. The table includes nearly 85,000 clones, 70% to 90% detected once. On this clone itself: Its matching antigen is unknown.

The rearrangement links TRBV11-2 to TRBJ2-2; D is uncertain. This sequence originates from a human donor with glioblastoma. The material sequenced was blood, taken before dendritic cell vaccination. Here the CDR3 reads CASSPVAGNTGELFF. CDR3 nucleotides: TGTGCCAGCAGCCCGGTGGCAGGGAACACCGGGGAGCTGTTTTTT.